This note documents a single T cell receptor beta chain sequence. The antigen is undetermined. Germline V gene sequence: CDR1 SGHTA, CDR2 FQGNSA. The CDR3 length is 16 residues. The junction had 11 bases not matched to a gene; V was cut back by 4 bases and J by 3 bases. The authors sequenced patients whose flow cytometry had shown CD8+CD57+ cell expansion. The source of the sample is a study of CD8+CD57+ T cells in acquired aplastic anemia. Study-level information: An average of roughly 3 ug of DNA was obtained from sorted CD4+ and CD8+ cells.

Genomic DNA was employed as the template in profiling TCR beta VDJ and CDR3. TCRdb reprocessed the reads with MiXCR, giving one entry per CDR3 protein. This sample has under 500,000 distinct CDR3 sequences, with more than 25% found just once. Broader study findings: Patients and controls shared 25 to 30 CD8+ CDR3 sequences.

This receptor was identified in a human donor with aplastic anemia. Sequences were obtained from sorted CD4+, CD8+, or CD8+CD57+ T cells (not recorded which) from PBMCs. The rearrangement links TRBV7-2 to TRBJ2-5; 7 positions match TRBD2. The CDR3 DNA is TGTGCCAGCAGCTCATTGGTCCCTAGCGGAAAAGAGACCCAGTACTTC. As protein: CASSSLVPSGKETQYF. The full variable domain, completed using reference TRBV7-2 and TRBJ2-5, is GAGVSQSPSNKVTEKGKDVELRCDPISGHTALYWYRQSLGQGLEFLIYFQGNSAPDKSGLPSDRFSAERTGGSVSTLTIQRTQQEDSAVYLCASSSLVPSGKETQYFGPGTRLLVL.